This T cell receptor (beta chain) was identified in a study of PD-1 blockade in classical Hodgkin lymphoma. The data were produced by immunoSEQ multiplex PCR, yet TCRdb's version contains in-frame clones alone and is incomplete. Of 6,000 or so clones listed, 86% are singletons. Details on this clone: Its antigen is as yet unknown.

Study observations and caveats: Newly diagnosed and completely responding patients shared comparable baseline diversity.

Every patient was affected by relapse after autologous stem cell transplantation, while exposure to brentuximab vedotin was not uniform. Source: peripheral blood mononuclear cells (PBMCs), taken before the second cycle of nivolumab. The receptor was derived from a human donor with classical Hodgkin lymphoma.

The CDR3 nucleotides read TGTGCCAGCAGGGAGCGGGGTAACACCGGGGAGCTGTTTTTT. Protein sequence: CASRERGNTGELFF. This chain uses TRBV9 with TRBJ2-2, with 7 nucleotides matching TRBD2. CDR3 size: 14 residues. Germline V gene lookup returns CDR1 SGDLS and CDR2 YYNGEE. V lost 5 bases, J lost 2 bases, and 3 bases stayed unmatched.